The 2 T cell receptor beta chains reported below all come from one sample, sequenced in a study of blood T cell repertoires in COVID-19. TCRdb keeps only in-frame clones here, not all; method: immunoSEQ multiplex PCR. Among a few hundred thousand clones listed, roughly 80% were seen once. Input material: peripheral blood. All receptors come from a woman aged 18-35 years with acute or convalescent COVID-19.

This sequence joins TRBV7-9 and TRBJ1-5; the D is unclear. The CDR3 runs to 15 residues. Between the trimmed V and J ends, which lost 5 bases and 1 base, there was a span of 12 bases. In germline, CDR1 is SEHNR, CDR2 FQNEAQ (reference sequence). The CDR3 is CASSLTSASNQPQHF. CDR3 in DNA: TGTGCCAGCAGCCTCACCAGTGCCAGCAATCAGCCCCAGCATTTT. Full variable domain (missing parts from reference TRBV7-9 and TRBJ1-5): DTGVSQNPRHKITKRGQNVTFRCDPISEHNRLYWYRQTLGQGPEFLTYFQNEAQLEKSRLLSDRFSAERPKGSFSTLEIQRTEQGDSAMYLCASSLTSASNQPQHFGDGTRLSIL.

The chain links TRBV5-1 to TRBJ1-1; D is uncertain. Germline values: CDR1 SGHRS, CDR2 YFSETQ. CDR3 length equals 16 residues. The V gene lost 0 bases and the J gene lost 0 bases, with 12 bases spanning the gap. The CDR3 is CASSLAVSDMNTEAFF. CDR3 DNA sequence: TGCGCCAGCAGCTTGGCCGTCTCTGACATGAACACTGAAGCTTTCTTT.